This TCR beta chain emerged from a study of cytomegalovirus exposure and HLA in healthy donors (dated by TCRdb to 2016 to 2017). Concerning the study at large: In an earlier analysis of 550 to 750 of the donors, about 270 Gb of sequence data and some 100 million unique TCR beta sequences from about 179 million T cells were reported. Alongside the repertoire data, information on donor age, sex, ethnicity and CMV serostatus was compiled. The study combined high-throughput TCR immunosequencing, statistical association of individual TCRs with disease status, and machine learning to predict cytomegalovirus infection status. All discovery cohort repertoires had been generated on a single sequencing platform. The number of typed donors differed by locus: about 620-630 for A, B, C, DRB1 and DQB1; 500 to 550 for DQA1; approximately 600 for DPA1; and 450 to 480 for DPB1. A later genetic analysis used genome-wide SNP genotypes for about 60% of the roughly 700 donors, treating that subset as a discovery cohort. Rather than drawing on any new phenotypic data, the later analysis identified candidate immune exposures from TCR beta sequences and the way those sequences occurred across donors. An early release that covered fewer than 750 HLA-typed donors contained around 300 gigabases of sequencing data and tens of millions of unique TCR sequences. On average, around 240,000 unique TCR beta nucleotide sequences were sequenced per donor among a few hundred genotyped donors of the cohort, with around 19% of those sequences being non-productive. The T cell repertoires of some 700 subjects were profiled by immunosequencing and related to cytomegalovirus serostatus. An earlier analysis of 587 of the donors applied high-throughput TCR beta sequencing to assess whether each TCR beta V gene segment acted as functional or pseudogenic. A later analysis re-analyzed previously published TCR beta repertoires from roughly 630 donors and added high-resolution HLA genotyping to study TCR occurrence patterns. A separate validation cohort of some 130 different subjects was used in addition to the roughly 640-subject first cohort. Both class I and class II loci were covered by HLA typing, at four-digit resolution. The genetic ancestry cluster associated with self-reported Caucasian donors included roughly four fifths of the roughly 360 genotyped donors. Roughly five DR-DQ haplotypes were treated as single units for association and clustering because of strong linkage in the cohort. The study was designed to test whether signatures of past pathogen exposure could be identified by cataloging public T cell receptors. Beyond this particular receptor, the publication reports: Compared with the approximately 720-donor mean, donors in an Asian-associated ancestry cluster had fewer N-insertions in productive TCRs, according to a later genetic analysis. According to a later analysis, TCR association rates differed among HLA loci, with DRB1 alleles showing the most associated TCRs and HLA-C alleles showing the fewest. According to the authors, the approach could potentially be generalized to other disease states and immunological phenotypes. A cluster of highly shared sequence variants was judged likely to represent a technical artifact of the sequencing pipeline. A later genetic analysis associated a missense DCLRE1C variant with V-gene and J-gene trimming of TCR beta chains, and an independent cohort replicated the association. While some public TCRs were present in many individuals, most TCR sequences turned up only very rarely across donors. Correlated functional status among segregating V segments might be attributable to linkage disequilibrium, but an unknown experimental factor could not be ruled out. Most CMV-associated TCR beta chains appeared to be HLA-restricted in a later analysis, and the HLA associations seemed to be driven largely by CMV exposure. Assigning TCR associations to individual alleles was difficult when HLA alleles, especially DR and DQ, strongly co-occurred. Only TCR beta chains were sequenced in this cohort, and the absence of alpha or paired-chain data limited detectable features. The study listed 170 or so TCR beta chains as associated with cytomegalovirus. In both the original and validation cohorts, the classifier was reported to diagnose cytomegalovirus status with high specificity and sensitivity. The only immune exposure information available for the cohort was CMV serostatus. Some IMGT-functional V segments, including TRBV6-2 and TRBV6-3, could not be told apart with the 87-base-pair reads, so those segments were excluded. In an earlier analysis of under 600 of the donors, most TCR beta V segments were observed in productive rearrangements about 87% or about 30% of the time, broadly matching IMGT annotations. In a later analysis, HLA-associated TCR beta chains showed more clonal expansion and lower generation probabilities than non-associated chains that were equally common. A further reported finding was that TCR beta sequences accurately predicted the HLA-A and HLA-B alleles for most subjects in the first cohort. Because counts were too low, roughly 17 rarely observed V segments, including chromosome 9 orphons, were left out of the earlier analysis of approximately 580 of the donors. In a later analysis, around 17,000 TCR beta sequences were associated with specific HLA alleles at a false discovery rate of 0.05. In vitro tests confirmed that a few of the cytomegalovirus-associated TCR beta chains recognize cytomegalovirus antigens. A later analysis reported that several top co-occurrence clusters appeared linked to parvovirus B19, influenza, CMV and Epstein-Barr virus. Roughly uniform sequencing depth across donors was assumed in presence/absence analyses, although this assumption may not hold. Because HLA typing was missing for some donors at each locus, association tests included only the typed subset.

As concerns this clone: Its cognate antigen has yet to be identified.

V and J are truncated by 0 bases and 0 bases respectively, leaving an intervening sequence of 4 bases. From the cysteine up to the phenylalanine, the CDR3 has a length of 14 residues. The only DNA kept is the CDR3, 42 bases in frame from the first base. The germline V gene sets CDR1 to MNHEY and CDR2 to SVGAGI. The cohort comprised more than 550 healthy bone marrow donors. Cohort members were all nominally healthy when sampled, although unrecorded immune exposures were likely present. The donor tested CMV seronegative, placing the donor among the 350 to 400 seronegative members of the cohort. A peripheral blood sample was collected from each donor, and TCR beta sequencing was performed on peripheral blood mononuclear cells. Genomic DNA was extracted from the blood cell samples with the Qiagen DNeasy Blood Extraction Kit. To prepare the library, the immunoSEQ multiplex PCR assay was applied. For the multiplex PCR, a mixture combining 60 forward primers for TCR Vbeta segments and 13 reverse primers for TCR Jbeta segments was used. The CDR3 region of rearranged TCR beta genes was amplified from genomic DNA by a multiplex PCR assay. The amplified TCR beta libraries were sequenced on the Illumina HiSeq System as 87-base-pair reads. In the original analysis: A later analysis tallied roughly 80 million unique TCR beta chains across the 666 repertoires, and around 9.9 million of those chains were shared by two or more donors. A nearest-neighbor algorithm error-corrected the raw reads and collapsed the reads into unique sequences, merging closely related sequences to remove PCR and sequencing errors. CDR3 sequences were aligned to IMGT reference sequences to assign V, D and J gene segments. Each retained sequence needed at least a six-nucleotide match to both a V gene segment and a J gene segment. A rearrangement was called productive if the CDR3 had no stop codons and remained in frame with V and J, and every other rearrangement was called non-productive. Following IMGT convention, CDR3 was defined as the stretch from the second conserved V-encoded cysteine to the conserved J-encoded phenylalanine. The earlier analysis of 587 of the donors excluded sequences that lacked an unambiguous match to a single V gene segment. An earlier analysis of about 590 of the donors classified V segments as functional when productive rearrangements were above 56.7% and as segregating when the standard deviation between donors was above 5%. To diagnose cytomegalovirus status from the catalog of TCR beta chain sequences, a statistical classification framework was built. In a later analysis, TCR nucleotide sequences were compared against IMGT/GENE-DB human TR gene sequences so that V and J genes could be assigned. A later analysis assigned CDR3 sequences and most-parsimonious VDJ recombination scenarios with the TCRdist pipeline. A later analysis defined each TCR beta chain by its CDR3 amino acid sequence plus V-gene family, and excluded reads lacking a unique V-gene family. In a later analysis, fewer than 650 highly shared, low-generation-probability nucleotide sequences were removed to address suspected cross-contamination and a sequencing artifact. A later analysis calculated a clonal expansion index for each public chain from normalized within-repertoire ranks of inferred template counts. In a later analysis, generation probabilities were computed using a VDJ recombination model fitted to out-of-frame rearrangements, and the results were checked against IGoR. Hypergeometric tests were used in a later analysis to score TCR-TCR, TCR-HLA and TCR-CMV co-occurrence, with a repertoire-size bias correction applied to the TCR pairs. To estimate false discovery rates, a later analysis permuted the HLA or CMV assignments 20 times. A later analysis grouped co-occurring TCRs with DBSCAN, adding TCRdist sequence similarity when clustering within HLA-allele-positive subsets. Repertoires with fewer than 30,000 or more than 120,000 public chains were left out of co-occurrence clustering, as were four to six repertoires with anomalous nucleotide sharing. TCRdb limited this immuneACCESS table to in-frame rearrangements with V and J called. A share of clones is missing; checked studies link under half to unresolved V genes, and the rest is unexplained. V, J and clone size are those of that table, while D and trimming were read from the DNA. The record for this sample contains 150,000 to 200,000 clones. Around 6% of the sample is in the top ten clones.

The V and J segments used are TRBV6-5 and TRBJ2-3; a confident D gene designation cannot be given. Input material: PBMCs. The receptor's source is a man under 40 in good health and CMV-seronegative. The nucleotides read TGTGCCAGCAGTTACTCGAGAAGCACAGATACGCAGTATTTT. Its protein product is CASSYSRSTDTQYF.